Detailed here is one TCR beta chain. Its specificity is not known. Here immunoSEQ multiplex PCR was the method, and the copy in TCRdb shows in-frame clones only, minus some. The repertoire holds some 150,000 clones, roughly 87% seen once, with about an eighth in the top ten. This record comes from a study of radiation and T cells in renal cell carcinoma. Study-level information: Nephrectomy followed 15 Gy stereotactic body radiation by 4 weeks. Findings and caveats of the study: Baseline intratumoral clonotype presence is unknown without pretreatment biopsies. From baseline, blood top tumor clonotypes peaked at 2 weeks post-radiation.

Germline V gene sequence: CDR1 MGHDK, CDR2 SYGVNS. V gave up 6 bases and J gave up 6 bases, with 13 bases separating them. The CDR3 runs 13 residues. Time point defined: blood 2 weeks post-SBRT. Treatment specified: 15 Gy SBRT to primary tumor, nephrectomy 4 weeks later. The patient's renal cell carcinoma had clear cell pathology. The sequence derives from a woman between 50 and 59 years old with renal cell carcinoma. The material was blood, obtained from a patient whose treatment included radiotherapy and nephrectomy. The V gene is TRBV25-1, the J gene TRBJ2-3; D gene unclear. CDR3 sequence reads: CASRDRLVDTQYF. For the CDR3, the DNA is TGTGCCAGCAGGGACCGGTTGGTGGATACGCAGTATTTT.